A selection of T cell receptor beta chains follows, all from one sample in a study of blood T cell repertoires in COVID-19. Profiling relied on immunoSEQ multiplex PCR, and the TCRdb table lists in-frame clones only, not all of them. The table records fewer than 85,000 clones, about 80% of them present only once. Sequencing was performed on peripheral blood. These receptors originate from a woman aged 60-70 years with acute or convalescent COVID-19. CDR3s include the opening cysteine and the closing phenylalanine or tryptophan. The size of a clone is reported for some rows only, either as once, few or many, or as a class for expanded clones.

>TRBJ1-3|.|TRBV30
CAWSVTGAGNTIYF
>TRBJ2-3|.|TRBV5-1
CASSLSGNLYSDTQYF
>TRBJ1-1|.|TRBV11-3
CASSLVLQPARAFF
>TRBJ1-3|.|TRBV5-1
CASSLGMQARSGNTIYF
>TRBJ1-3|.|TRBV7-9
CASSLAGSGNTIYF
>TRBJ1-1|.|TRBV3-1/TRBV3-2
CASSQGSGTEAFF
>TRBJ1-6|.|TRBV5-5
CASSSSTGTDSPLHF
>TRBJ1-5|.|TRBV20-1
CSAGQPQHF
>TRBJ1-5|.|TRBV19
CASSITRDRVTYQPQHF
>TRBJ2-7|.|TRBV13
CASSLAQTYEQYF
>TRBJ2-1|.|TRBV19
CASSIVAGDPNEQFF
>TRBJ2-7|once|TRBV10-2
CASSESMFMGLKYEQYF
>TRBJ1-1|.|TRBV6-5
CATGTVNTEAFF
>TRBJ2-7|few|TRBV7-9
CASSSVQGTEQYF
>TRBJ1-2|.|TRBV7-9
CASSLAPGQTYGYTF
>TRBJ2-3|.|TRBV7-6
CASSHFSGGDTDTQYF
>TRBJ2-7|.|TRBV27
CASSPLTGSDEQYF
>TRBJ1-1|.|TRBV6-5
CASSYGRGNTEAFF
>TRBJ1-6|.|TRBV4-1
CASSSTGFVDPNSPLHF
>TRBJ2-5|.|TRBV11-2
CASSWDYIQETQYF
>TRBJ2-1|once|TRBV29-1
CSVEGTGKNYNEQFF
>TRBJ2-1|once|TRBV2
CASSVGAGVNEQFF